This TCR beta chain emerged from a study of blood T cell repertoires in COVID-19. In the study overall: The analysed material was cDNA or gDNA that came from T cells, B-cell-depleted T cells, or PBMCs.

Clones were read by immunoSEQ multiplex PCR, and TCRdb kept only the in-frame ones, dropping some. Here the sample spans 65,000 to 90,000 clones, about 83% being singletons. J was trimmed by 2 bases and V by 6 bases; bases with no gene match: 4. Germline V gene sequence: CDR1 SGHTA, CDR2 FQGNSA. The CDR3 has 14 residues. The rearrangement uses TRBV7-2 and TRBJ1-2, with 9 bases lining up with TRBD1. The sequencing input was peripheral blood. This receptor was identified in a man in his forties or fifties with active COVID-19. CDR3 nucleotides: TGTGCCAGCAGGCCAACAGGGGGCAACTATGGCTACACCTTC. Its translation is CASRPTGGNYGYTF.